Listed below are T cell receptor beta chains from one sample, sequenced in a study of OX40 agonist ivuxolimab in advanced cancers. Sequencing was performed with immunoSEQ multiplex PCR; in TCRdb, only in-frame clones are kept and a portion is missing. The data show over 75,000 clones, about nine tenths seen once. Sequenced here: CD4+ or CD8+ T cells sorted from blood, sampled in a trial of the OX40 agonist ivuxolimab. These receptors all come from an adult with an advanced solid tumor such as melanoma, head and neck, liver or kidney cancer. The CDR3 runs from the conserved cysteine through the conserved F or W. The D gene is left open where the match is weak. Size is stated for part of the rows, as once, few or many counts, or as a class when the clone is expanded.

cdr3_length,d_call,v_call,clone_size,j_call,cdr3_nt,cdr3_aa
14,.,TRBV11-2,once,TRBJ2-7,TGTGCCAGCAGCCTGACTAGTGGCTCCTACGAGCAGTACTTC,CASSLTSGSYEQYF
14,TRBD1,TRBV5-1,once,TRBJ2-7,TGCGCCAGCGGGACCGGGACAGGGGGCTACGAGCAGTACTTC,CASGTGTGGYEQYF
13,.,TRBV6-1,.,TRBJ2-5,TGTGCCAGCAGTGAGGCAGGGGGGGAGACCCAGTACTTC,CASSEAGGETQYF
15,TRBD1,TRBV7-6,.,TRBJ1-6,TGTGCCAGCAGCACGGGACAGGCAGGCTATTCACCCCTCCACTTT,CASSTGQAGYSPLHF
13,.,TRBV4-3,.,TRBJ1-1,TGCGCCAGCAGCCAGGAGTTGAACACTGAAGCTTTCTTT,CASSQELNTEAFF
17,TRBD1,TRBV11-2,.,TRBJ2-2,TGTGCCAGCAGCGGCCCGTTGGGACAGTACGCCACCGGGGAGCTGTTTTTT,CASSGPLGQYATGELFF
15,TRBD1,TRBV6-5,.,TRBJ1-2,TGTGCCAGCAGTTTCTTGACAGGGGGCATCTATGGCTACACCTTC,CASSFLTGGIYGYTF
14,TRBD1,TRBV5-1,.,TRBJ2-7,TGCGCCAGCAGCTTCCTCGGGGACAGCTACGAGCAGTACTTC,CASSFLGDSYEQYF
14,.,TRBV7-2,.,TRBJ2-2,TGTGCCAGCAGCTTAGTTATAGGGACCGGGGAGCTGTTTTTT,CASSLVIGTGELFF
13,TRBD2,TRBV15,once,TRBJ2-2,TGTGCCACCAGGGGACTAGCGGGAAGGGAGCTGTTTTTT,CATRGLAGRELFF
16,.,TRBV7-2,.,TRBJ2-2,TGTGCCAGCAGCTTAGCGCGGGGGAGGGGGACCGGGGAGCTGTTTTTT,CASSLARGRGTGELFF
13,.,TRBV19,.,TRBJ2-7,TGTGCCAGTAGTAGAGGACAACCCTACGAGCAGTACTTC,CASSRGQPYEQYF
15,.,TRBV9,.,TRBJ2-4,TGTGCCAGCAGCGTTGCGGGACAGTCGACGAACATTCAGTACTTC,CASSVAGQSTNIQYF
16,TRBD1,TRBV9,few,TRBJ2-3,TGTGCCAGCAGCCCCCAAACAGGGGGCGTGACAGATACGCAGTATTTT,CASSPQTGGVTDTQYF
14,.,TRBV29-1,.,TRBJ1-1,TGCAGCGTTGAAGTAGGGCAGGGTTCCACTGAAGCTTTCTTT,CSVEVGQGSTEAFF
16,.,TRBV10-3,.,TRBJ1-2,TGTGCCATCAGTGGTCTCCGGCAGGCCTTAACCGGTGGCTACACCTTC,CAISGLRQALTGGYTF
15,.,TRBV28,once,TRBJ1-2,TGTGCCAGCAGTCCACTCGAGGGGACTCGGAGTGGCTACACCTTC,CASSPLEGTRSGYTF
12,.,TRBV10-3,.,TRBJ1-1,TGTGCCATCAGTGAGTCGGGGGGGCCCGCTTTCTTT,CAISESGGPAFF
11,TRBD1,TRBV28,.,TRBJ2-1,TGTGCCAGCAGTTTAGACAGGGACAAGTTCTTC,CASSLDRDKFF
15,.,TRBV28,.,TRBJ1-5,TGTGCCAGCAGTCCGAGTCCACAGGGCAGTCAGCCCCAGCATTTT,CASSPSPQGSQPQHF
14,.,TRBV18,.,TRBJ1-2,TGTGCCAGCTCACCGACTGAAAGCCACTATGGCTACACCTTC,CASSPTESHYGYTF
11,.,TRBV10-3,once,TRBJ1-1,TGTGCCAGCAAACAGGGCACTGAAGCTTTCTTT,CASKQGTEAFF
19,TRBD1,TRBV11-2,.,TRBJ1-1,TGTGCCAGCAGCCCGAACCCCGGGACAGGGGTTGGAATGAACACTGAAGCTTTCTTT,CASSPNPGTGVGMNTEAFF
15,.,TRBV11-2,once,TRBJ2-2,TGTGCCAGCAGATCCAATGTCGCGGGCACCGGGGAGCTGTTTTTT,CASRSNVAGTGELFF
14,TRBD1,TRBV27,.,TRBJ2-4,TGTGCCAGCAGGACCCGGGACAGGGGGGCCATTCAGTACTTC,CASRTRDRGAIQYF
13,.,TRBV18,.,TRBJ2-5,TGTGCCAGCTCACCAGCTAGTTGGGAGACCCAGTACTTC,CASSPASWETQYF
12,.,TRBV29-1,.,TRBJ1-1,TGCAGCGTAGCAGACAGGAGGACTGAAGCTTTCTTT,CSVADRRTEAFF
14,.,TRBV7-3,.,TRBJ2-1,TGTGCCAGCAGCTTAATGGCGGGTAACAATGAGCAGTTCTTC,CASSLMAGNNEQFF
11,.,TRBV6-1,.,TRBJ2-3,TGTGCCAGCAGGAGCACAGATACGCAGTATTTT,CASRSTDTQYF
12,TRBD1,TRBV29-1,.,TRBJ2-7,TGCAGCATCGGCAGTACAGGGGGCGAGCAGTACTTC,CSIGSTGGEQYF
12,.,TRBV9,.,TRBJ2-1,TGTGCCAGCAGTCCGAACTACAATGAGCAGTTCTTC,CASSPNYNEQFF
13,.,TRBV18,.,TRBJ2-7,TGTGCCAGCTCGCCTCAGGACAGCTACGAGCAGTACTTC,CASSPQDSYEQYF
14,.,TRBV19,.,TRBJ1-1,TGTGCCAGTAGTGCCCGGGGGTCGGACGCTGAAGCTTTCTTT,CASSARGSDAEAFF
20,TRBD2,TRBV19,.,TRBJ2-6,TGTGCCAGTAGTGGGACTAGCGGGAGGGCCGGGGCCGCTGGGGCCAACGTCCTGACTTTC,CASSGTSGRAGAAGANVLTF
13,.,TRBV16,.,TRBJ2-1,TGTGCCAGCAGCCAATTGAGAAGAAATGAGCAGTTCTTC,CASSQLRRNEQFF
12,.,TRBV29-1,.,TRBJ1-2,TGCAGCGTACTAACAGGTTACTATGGCTACACCTTC,CSVLTGYYGYTF
16,.,TRBV7-9,.,TRBJ2-2,TGTGCCAGCAGCTCCATAGCGAATGAAAACACCGGGGAGCTGTTTTTT,CASSSIANENTGELFF
13,.,TRBV2,.,TRBJ1-2,TGTGCCAGCACTAAGACAGACTTAGGGGGCTACACCTTC,CASTKTDLGGYTF
13,.,TRBV7-2,.,TRBJ2-7,TGTGCCAGCAGCAAGGACAACTCCTACGAGCAGTACTTC,CASSKDNSYEQYF
16,TRBD1,TRBV18,once,TRBJ1-5,TGTGCCAGCTCACCACCCGGGACAGGGGCCAATCAGCCCCAGCATTTT,CASSPPGTGANQPQHF
13,.,TRBV19,.,TRBJ1-2,TGTGCCAGTAGGCCGACGGGAAACTATGGCTACACCTTC,CASRPTGNYGYTF
14,TRBD1,TRBV28,.,TRBJ1-3,TGTGCCAGCAGTAGACAGGGTACTGGAAACACCATATATTTT,CASSRQGTGNTIYF
12,.,TRBV18,.,TRBJ2-5,TGTGCCAGCTCACCGGGTCGGGAGACCCAGTACTTC,CASSPGRETQYF
15,.,TRBV7-6,.,TRBJ2-2,TGTGCCAGCAGCCCGAAAAACTTGAACACCGGGGAGCTGTTTTTT,CASSPKNLNTGELFF
12,.,TRBV5-6,.,TRBJ2-1,TGTGCCAGCAGCTTGGAGTTCAATGAGCAGTTCTTC,CASSLEFNEQFF